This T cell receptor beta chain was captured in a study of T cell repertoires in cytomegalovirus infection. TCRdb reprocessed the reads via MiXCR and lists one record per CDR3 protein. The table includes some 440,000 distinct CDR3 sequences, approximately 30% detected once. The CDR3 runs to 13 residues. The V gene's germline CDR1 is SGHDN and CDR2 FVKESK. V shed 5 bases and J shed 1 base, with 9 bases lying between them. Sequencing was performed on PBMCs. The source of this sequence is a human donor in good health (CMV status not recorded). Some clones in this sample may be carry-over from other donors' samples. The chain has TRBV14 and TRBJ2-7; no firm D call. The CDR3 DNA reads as TGTGCCAGCAGCTACCCCAATTCCTACGAGCAGTACTTC. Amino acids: CASSYPNSYEQYF.